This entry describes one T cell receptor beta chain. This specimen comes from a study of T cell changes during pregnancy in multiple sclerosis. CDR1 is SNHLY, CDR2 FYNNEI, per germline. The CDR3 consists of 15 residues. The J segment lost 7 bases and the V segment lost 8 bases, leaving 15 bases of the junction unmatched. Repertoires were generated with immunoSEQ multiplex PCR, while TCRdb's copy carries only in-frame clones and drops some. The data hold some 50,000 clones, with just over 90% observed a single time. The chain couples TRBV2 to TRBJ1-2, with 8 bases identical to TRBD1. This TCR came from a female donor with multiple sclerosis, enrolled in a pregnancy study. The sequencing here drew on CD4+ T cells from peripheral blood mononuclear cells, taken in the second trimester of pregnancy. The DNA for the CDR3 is TGTGCCAGCTGCTTACCGGGACAGGTATTTTTTGGCTACACCTTC. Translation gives CASCLPGQVFFGYTF.